This T cell receptor (beta chain) derives from a study of cytomegalovirus exposure and HLA in healthy donors. General study findings and limits: Other equally common chains were less clonally expanded than HLA-associated TCR beta chains, a later analysis showed. While the bulk of TCR sequences proved rare, some public TCRs turned up in many donors.

Looked up from germline, CDR1 is MGHDK and CDR2 is SYGVNS. V lost 3 bases, J lost 1 base, and 13 bases stayed unmatched. This CDR3 contains 18 residues. In regard to this clone: The antigen is unknown.

The PCR ran on 60 Vbeta and 13 Jbeta primers. Libraries were prepared by immunoSEQ multiplex PCR; TCRdb keeps only in-frame clonotypes and omits some of them. In the table there are 250,000 to 350,000 clones, around 90% of which are singletons. The sample consisted of PBMCs. The gene calls are TRBV25-1 and TRBJ1-1, with TRBD1 matching 8 bases. This clonotype was sampled from a woman aged 18-29 years in good health and CMV-seronegative. In DNA, the CDR3 is TGTGCCAGCAGTGAGTCCCCCGGGACAGGATCTCCGAACACTGAAGCTTTCTTT. It translates to CASSESPGTGSPNTEAFF.